Below are 17 T cell receptor beta chains sequenced from a single sample in a study of immune heterogeneity within non-small cell lung tumors. TCR beta CDR3 was amplified by multiplex PCR, first round about 10 cycles, 32 V and 13 J primers. TCRdb re-called the multiplex PCR reads with MiXCR, one entry per CDR3 protein. Among about 10,000 distinct CDR3 sequences listed, less than 20% were seen once. Bulk tumor genomic DNA, 500 to 650 ng per sample, was the template. Several biopsies per primary tumor were taken during surgery, spaced as far apart as possible. Patients had untreated, newly diagnosed non-small cell lung cancer and underwent curative surgery. Sequenced material: lung tumor tissue. The receptors stem from a man aged 40-50 years with non-small cell lung cancer.

This clonotype has a count of ten or more. The CDR3: CSVEEPDRVSYNEQFF. Written as DNA, the CDR3 is TGCAGCGTTGAAGAACCGGACAGGGTCTCCTACAATGAGCAGTTCTTC. The chain employs TRBV29-1 and TRBJ2-1; 8 positions match TRBD1. Germline values: CDR1 SQVTM, CDR2 ANQGSEA. The ends lost 0 bases at V and 0 bases at J; junction bases unmatched: 4. The CDR3 is 16 residues long.

This clonotype ranks as medium-sized. The V gene is TRBV28, the J gene TRBJ2-1, with D possibly called TRBD1 or TRBD2 (5 bases each). This CDR3 comprises 14 residues. V shed 2 bases and J shed 2 bases, with 7 bases lying between them. Germline V gene sequence: CDR1 MDHEN, CDR2 SYDVKM. Written as DNA, the CDR3 is TGTGCCAGCAGTTTAGAGGGGACCTACAATGAGCAGTTCTTC. Protein: CASSLEGTYNEQFF.

Concerning this clonotype itself: The conserved phenylalanine or tryptophan is not found at the CDR3 terminus, so this likely reflects a read error. The DNA is left out, because the CDR3 cannot be placed on it with certainty; the CDR3 is given as TCRdb lists it. The chain links TRBV4-2 to TRBJ2-3; the D call in the table, TRBD1, was not verified against the DNA. CDR1 is LGHNA and CDR2 is YNFKEQ in the germline V gene. The CDR3 adds up to 18 amino acids, both ends counted. The chain's CDR3 is CASSQEGQNPYYEQYFGP.

This clonotype was seen many times. This chain links TRBV6-1 with TRBJ2-5, with D possibly matching TRBD2 (6 bases). The CDR3 is 13 residues long. From germline, CDR1 is MNHNS and CDR2 SASEGT. V was trimmed by 6 bases and J by 2 bases, leaving 10 bases between them. The CDR3 reads CASRQGGQETQYF. In DNA, the CDR3 is TGTGCCAGCAGGCAGGGAGGTCAAGAGACCCAGTACTTC.

On this clonotype: A much larger clone lies a single base off, so this may be a read error. V and J are TRBV6-1 and TRBJ1-1, with 10 bases matching TRBD1. Germline CDR1 is MNHNS and CDR2 is SASEGT. The CDR3 loop spans 14 amino acids. The chain's CDR3 is CASRIGTGVTEALF. The CDR3 DNA sequence: TGTGCCAGCAGGATCGGGACAGGGGTCACTGAAGCTCTCTTT.

In its sample, this clonotype was seen many times. This chain joins TRBV20-1 and TRBJ1-5; D perhaps matches TRBD1 (5 bases). The CDR3 extends over 15 amino acids. Germline CDR1 is DFQATT and CDR2 is SNEGSKA (reference sequence). Trimming stripped 3 bases from V and 3 bases from J, with 15 bases between. CDR3 residues: CSASRLSGYNQPQHF. Written as DNA, the CDR3 is TGCAGTGCTAGTAGGTTGTCAGGGTACAATCAGCCCCAGCATTTT.

At least ten counts were recorded for this clonotype. V usage is TRBV2 and J usage is TRBJ2-7; 14 bases are shared with TRBD2. After removal of 7 bases from V and 7 bases from J, the junction contained 6 bases not matched to a gene. Germline CDR1 and CDR2: SNHLY and FYNNEI. This CDR3 region has 14 residues. CDR3 bases: TGTGCCAGCAACGGACTAGCGGGAGGTTATGAGCAGTACTTC. Translation gives CASNGLAGGYEQYF.

This clonotype is termed medium-sized (0.01 to 0.1%). This chain links TRBV7-9 with TRBJ1-4; no definite D call. CDR3 length: 16 amino acids. V dropped 4 bases and J dropped 3 bases, with 15 bases sitting between them. CDR1 is SEHNR, CDR2 FQNEAQ, per germline (reference sequence). CDR3 nucleotide sequence: TGTGCCAGCAGCTCACAACAACGGGGAGCTAATGAAAAACTGTTTTTT. It translates to CASSSQQRGANEKLFF. Together with reference TRBV7-9 and TRBJ1-4, the CDR3 gives the full variable domain: DTGVSQNPRHKITKRGQNVTFRCDPISEHNRLYWYRQTLGQGPEFLTYFQNEAQLEKSRLLSDRFSAERPKGSFSTLEIQRTEQGDSAMYLCASSSQQRGANEKLFFGSGTQLSVL.

As concerns this clonotype: Since a much larger clone is just one base distant, this may be a read error. The chain couples TRBV7-3 to TRBJ2-2; the D gene is possibly TRBD1 (5 bases). The germline V gene encodes CDR1 SGHTA and CDR2 FQGTGA. The CDR3 loop spans 13 amino acids. The V end was cut by 10 bases, the J end by 6 bases, with 15 bases between. CDR3 DNA sequence: TGTGCCACCAGTCCTCCGACAGCCGGGGAGCTGTTTTTT. Encoded protein: CATSPPTAGELFF.

As to this clonotype: An end of the junction differs from the germline gene, which may be a read error. The genes are TRBV30 and TRBJ1-5; D is undetermined. Germline V CDR1 and CDR2: GTSNPN, SVGIG (reference sequence). The CDR3 covers 13 residues. CDR3 DNA: TGTGCCCGGAGTAAGAGGGAGAATCATCCCCAGCATTTT. It encodes CARSKRENHPQHF.

This clonotype is medium-sized by share. The chain recombines TRBV6-2 or TRBV6-3 with TRBJ2-1; 7 nucleotides align to TRBD1. This CDR3 has 14 amino acids. The V gene end was trimmed by 2 bases and the J gene end by 10 bases; junction bases not matched to a gene: 8. Per the germline V gene, CDR1 is MNHEY and CDR2 is SVGEGT. CDR3 loop: CASSYTITTGEQFF. In nucleotides, the CDR3 is TGTGCCAGCAGTTACACAATCACGACAGGGGAGCAGTTCTTC.

At least ten counts were recorded for this clonotype. The chain employs TRBV7-2 and TRBJ1-2; D remains unclear. The ends were cut back, 5 bases at V and 1 base at J, with 11 bases in the middle. Germline V gene data show CDR1 as SGHTA and CDR2 as FQGNSA. The CDR3 runs 14 residues. The CDR3, as DNA: TGTGCCAGCAGCCCGCGGACGGATAACTATGGCTACACCTTC. The encoded protein is CASSPRTDNYGYTF.

As to this clonotype: A read error may account for a junction end that differs from germline. The rearrangement uses TRBV28 and TRBJ2-3, with TRBD2 matching 13 bases. The last part of the DNA fits TRBJ2-1 better; the J call may be wrong. The CDR3 sequence is 21 residues long. The germline V gene encodes CDR1 MDHEN and CDR2 SYDVKM. CDR3 DNA sequence: TGTTCCAGCAGGGCCAGACCGGGACTAGCGGGGCCATTCGCCTCCTACAATGATCAGTTCTTC. This sequence encodes CSSRARPGLAGPFASYNDQFF.

This clonotype was picked up many times. J is TRBJ1-3 and V is TRBV2; weak D call: TRBD1 (5 bases). The germline V and J ends were trimmed by 5 bases and 0 bases, with 11 bases remaining between them. The CDR3 has 15 amino acids. Germline V gene sequence: CDR1 SNHLY, CDR2 FYNNEI. CDR3 coding DNA: TGTGCCAGCAGTACAGGTTCGAGCTCTGGAAACACCATATATTTT. Protein product: CASSTGSSSGNTIYF.

This clonotype was observed many times. The chain combines TRBV11-2 with TRBJ2-3; 7 bases agree with TRBD2. V trimming: 5 bases; J trimming: 1 base; junction bases outside the gene matches: 3. Germline V gives CDR1 SGHAT, CDR2 FQNNGV. The CDR3 loop spans 14 amino acids. Here the CDR3 DNA reads TGTGCCAGCAGCAAGAGCGGGGGCACAGATACGCAGTATTTT. Protein: CASSKSGGTDTQYF. The full variable domain, in which reference TRBV11-2 and TRBJ2-3 provide the parts outside the CDR3, is EAGVAQSPRYKIIEKRQSVAFWCNPISGHATLYWYQQILGQGPKLLIQFQNNGVVDDSQLPKDRFSAERLKGVDSTLKIQPAKLEDSAVYLCASSKSGGTDTQYFGPGTRLTVL.

The CDR3 sequence: CATKTGDLNTEAFF. CDR3 DNA: TGTGCCACCAAGACAGGGGACTTGAACACTGAAGCTTTCTTT. The chain links TRBV28 to TRBJ1-1; 8 nucleotides agree with TRBD1. CDR3 size: 14 residues. Losses at the gene ends were 10 bases for V and 0 bases for J; bases not matched to a gene: 7. The germline gives CDR1 MDHEN, CDR2 SYDVKM.

This clonotype is medium-sized. V usage is TRBV6-2 or TRBV6-3 and J usage is TRBJ2-5, with 8 nucleotides matching TRBD1. The CDR3 has 17 residues. J was trimmed by 4 bases and V by 7 bases; bases with no gene match: 17. CDR1 and CDR2 from the germline V gene are MNHEY and SVGEGT. The CDR3 protein is CASTFSTQGARRETQYF. The CDR3 DNA is TGTGCCAGCACCTTCTCCACCCAGGGGGCCAGGCGAGAGACCCAGTACTTC.